Listed here are 12 T cell receptor beta chains from one sample, sequenced in a study of technical replicates of blood from a handful of donors. The method was immunoSEQ multiplex PCR; TCRdb's version includes in-frame clones alone and lacks a portion of them. The table has about 82,000 clones, under 96% seen once. Sequencing used T cells isolated from PBMCs. The receptor set was obtained from a human donor in good health.

The J gene is TRBJ1-4, the V gene TRBV27, with 7 bases fitting TRBD1. This CDR3 region has 15 residues. CDR1 is MNHEY and CDR2 is SMNVEV in the germline V gene (reference sequence). V shed 2 bases and J 7 bases; nucleotides not matched to a gene: 7. In DNA form, the CDR3 reads TGTGCCAGCAGTTTAAGTCAGGGGGTTGGTGAAAAACTGTTTTTT. It translates to CASSLSQGVGEKLFF.

The chain employs TRBV9 and TRBJ2-6; the D gene is possibly TRBD1 (5 bases). The CDR3 loop spans 16 amino acids. Trimming took off 4 bases at V and 2 bases at J, with 13 bases between the two ends. Germline V gene lookup returns CDR1 SGDLS and CDR2 YYNGEE. The CDR3 DNA reads as TGTGCCAGCAGCCAAGAAGGGGATCCTGGGGCCAACGTCCTGACTTTC. Its protein product is CASSQEGDPGANVLTF.

J is TRBJ2-1 and V is TRBV6-4; the match to TRBD2 covers 7 bases. The CDR3 spans 16 residues. V shed 5 bases and J 5 bases; nucleotides not matched to a gene: 12. Germline V gene lookup returns CDR1 MRHNA and CDR2 SNTAGT. For the CDR3, the DNA is TGTGCCAGCAGTCACCAGTGGCGGGAGCTGGACAATGAGCAGTTCTTC. This gives the protein CASSHQWRELDNEQFF.

The V call is TRBV29-1, the J call TRBJ2-1; D is perhaps TRBD2 (5 bases). The length of the CDR3 is 12 residues. The V gene lost 4 bases and the J gene lost 7 bases, with 11 bases spanning the gap. CDR1 is SQVTM and CDR2 is ANQGSEA in the germline V gene. CDR3 loop: CSVVPSMNEQFF. The CDR3, as DNA: TGCAGCGTTGTGCCTAGCATGAATGAGCAGTTCTTC.

The rearrangement joins TRBV7-3 to TRBJ2-2; tentatively, D is TRBD2 (5 bases). The CDR3 spans 13 residues. Germline CDR1 reads SGHTA; CDR2 reads FQGTGA. The V end lost 5 bases, the J end lost 6 bases, and 10 bases lay between the germline ends. CDR3 coding DNA: TGTGCCAGCAGCCCGGGGTGGGCCGGGGAGCTGTTTTTT. Translated, it gives CASSPGWAGELFF.

V and J are TRBV10-3 and TRBJ2-6; TRBD1 agrees at 9 bases. This CDR3 spans 16 amino acids. V shed 5 bases and J 3 bases; nucleotides not matched to a gene: 5. CDR1 and CDR2 (germline): ENHRY, SYGVKD. The CDR3 region is CAISRQGEGGANVLTF. Here the CDR3 DNA reads TGTGCCATCAGTCGACAGGGGGAGGGTGGGGCCAACGTCCTGACTTTC.

This clone has just one count. The rearrangement uses TRBV7-6 and TRBJ1-1; no clear D gene. Germline V gene sequence: CDR1 SGHVS, CDR2 FNYEAQ. V lost 4 bases and J lost 2, with 14 bases in between. CDR3 length equals 15 residues. The CDR3 loop is CASSSPTYTNTEAFF. Written as DNA, the CDR3 is TGTGCCAGCAGCTCCCCTACCTATACCAACACTGAAGCTTTCTTT.

The genes are TRBV30 and TRBJ1-1; D possibly corresponds to TRBD1 (5 bases). Trimming pared 5 bases from V and 0 bases from J, leaving 13 bases between. Germline V CDR1 and CDR2: GTSNPN, SVGIG (reference sequence). The CDR3 loop spans 14 amino acids. In DNA form, the CDR3 reads TGTGCCTGGGGGAAGGACACAATGAACACTGAAGCTTTCTTT. Encoded protein: CAWGKDTMNTEAFF. Combining the CDR3 with reference TRBV30 and TRBJ1-1 gives the whole variable domain SQTIHQWPATLVQPVGSPLSLECTVEGTSNPNLYWYRQAAGRGLQLLFYSVGIGQISSEVPQNLSASRPQDRQFILSSKKLLLSDSGFYLCAWGKDTMNTEAFFGQGTRLTVV.

CDR3 DNA: TGTGCCAGCAGCCACCGGGACAGGGTATACAATGAGCAGTTCTTC. This translates into CASSHRDRVYNEQFF. This chain uses TRBV11-1 with TRBJ2-1; TRBD1 matches 9 bases. With V trimmed by 5 bases and J by 4 bases, 6 bases remained unmatched. The CDR3 has 15 amino acids. CDR1 and CDR2 from the germline V gene are SGHAT and FQDESV (reference sequence).

V usage is TRBV29-1 and J usage is TRBJ1-2; maybe TRBD1 (6 bases). The V end lost 7 bases, the J end lost 4 bases, and 19 bases lay between the germline ends. This CDR3 contains 14 residues. Per germline, CDR1 SQVTM and CDR2 ANQGSEA. The DNA for the CDR3 is TGCAGCGCCCCCAACGGGGGGCTAGTCTATGGCTACACCTTC. It specifies CSAPNGGLVYGYTF.

The chain uses TRBV9 and TRBJ2-1; 9 bases are shared with TRBD1. V lost 4 bases to trimming and J lost 1 base; unmatched junction nucleotides: 9. Germline values: CDR1 SGDLS, CDR2 YYNGEE. There are 17 residues in the CDR3. The CDR3 reads CASSYTGTGISYNEQFF. The CDR3 DNA sequence: TGTGCCAGCAGCTATACCGGGACAGGGATATCCTACAATGAGCAGTTCTTC.

The rearrangement links TRBV2 to TRBJ2-5; TRBD2 matches 14 bases. CDR3 length equals 15 residues. V trimming: 3 bases; J trimming: 4 bases; junction bases outside the gene matches: 1. The germline V gene encodes CDR1 SNHLY and CDR2 FYNNEI. DNA of the CDR3: TGTGCCAGCAGTGACGGACTAGCGGGAGGAGAGACCCAGTACTTC. Amino acid sequence: CASSDGLAGGETQYF.